This entry lists 15 T cell receptor beta chains sequenced from one sample in a study of T cells in Graves' hyperthyroidism and ophthalmopathy. The source material, RNA transcripts, was used to amplify TCR beta CDR3 regions. A first-round RT-PCR of the TCR CDR3 used the HTBI primer set. TCRdb re-called the multiplex PCR reads through MiXCR, storing one row per CDR3 protein. The data hold 340,000 or so distinct CDR3 sequences, with around a sixth observed a single time. The sample was blood. The receptor source for this set is a woman between 45 and 60 years old with Graves' hyperthyroidism.

This clonotype turned up a few times. This CDR3 reads CASSYSGAANQPQHF. In DNA, the CDR3 is TGTGCCAGCAGTTACTCGGGGGCAGCCAATCAGCCCCAGCATTTT. The chain joins TRBV6-6 to TRBJ1-5; possibly TRBD1 for D (6 bases). V was shortened by 0 bases and J by 3 bases, with 9 bases between the two germline ends. This CDR3 has 15 amino acids. The germline gives CDR1 MNHNY, CDR2 SVGAGI (reference sequence).

The V gene is TRBV5-6, the J gene TRBJ1-1, with TRBD1 as a possible D gene (5 bases). Trimming took off 2 bases at V and 7 bases at J, with 6 bases between the two ends. The CDR3 covers 11 residues. Looked up from germline, CDR1 is SGHDT and CDR2 is YYEEEE. The CDR3 DNA is TGTGCCAGCAGCTTCGACAGTGAAGCTTTCTTT. Translating it yields CASSFDSEAFF. Drawing the rest from reference TRBV5-6 and TRBJ1-1, the complete variable domain is DAGVTQSPTHLIKTRGQQVTLRCSPKSGHDTVSWYQQALGQGPQFIFQYYEEEERQRGNFPDRFSGHQFPNYSSELNVNALLLGDSALYLCASSFDSEAFFGQGTRLTVV.

This clonotype was counted a few times. This chain links TRBV30 with TRBJ1-5; 8 positions agree with TRBD1. This CDR3 has 17 residues. The trim removed 1 base at V and 0 bases at J, leaving 8 bases unmatched. Germline-derived CDR1 and CDR2 are GTSNPN and SVGIG (reference sequence). This chain's CDR3 is CAWSGTGQSYSNQPQHF. Written as DNA, the CDR3 is TGTGCCTGGAGTGGGACAGGGCAGTCCTATAGCAATCAGCCCCAGCATTTT.

This clonotype appeared a few times. The chain employs TRBV18 and TRBJ2-1, with a possible D match to TRBD2 (5 bases). Germline V lookup: CDR1 KGHSH, CDR2 LQKENI. CDR3 length equals 14 residues. Between the trimmed V and J ends, which lost 4 bases and 2 bases, there was a span of 9 bases. CDR3 in DNA: TGTGCCAGCTCACTTAGCGCAACCTACAATGAGCAGTTCTTC. This encodes CASSLSATYNEQFF.

This clonotype was counted between two and nine times. CDR3 region: CASSQVAGVTEAFF. The CDR3 region has the DNA TGTGCCAGCAGCCAAGTCGCAGGAGTTACTGAAGCTTTCTTT. This chain connects TRBV11-1 to TRBJ1-1, with D unclear. From germline, CDR1 is SGHAT and CDR2 FQDESV (reference sequence). The CDR3 is made up of 14 amino acids. The V end was cut by 5 bases, the J end by 5 bases, with 15 bases between.

This clonotype was recorded at least ten times. V is TRBV2 and J is TRBJ2-7; TRBD2 aligns across 13 bases. The V and J ends lost 7 bases and 6 bases, in that order; junction bases with no gene match: 12. The V gene's germline CDR1 is SNHLY and CDR2 FYNNEI. This CDR3 is 16 amino acids long. CDR3 in DNA: TGTGCCAGCACCGGACTAGCGGGGGAAGGCGTTGGCGAGCAGTACGTC. Translating it yields CASTGLAGEGVGEQYV.

The chain links TRBV7-2 to TRBJ2-3; 11 bases are shared with TRBD2. Germline V CDR1 and CDR2: SGHTA, FQGNSA. CDR3 length: 15 residues. J was trimmed by 4 bases and V by 3 bases; bases with no gene match: 3. CDR3 DNA: TGTGCCAGCAGCTTTATAGCGGGGGGGGCAGATACGCAGTATTTT. The encoded protein is CASSFIAGGADTQYF.

This clonotype was observed at least ten times. The J gene is TRBJ2-1, the V gene TRBV7-9; TRBD2 might be the D (5 bases). The V gene lost 5 bases and the J gene lost 8 bases, with 16 bases spanning the gap. Germline V gene sequence: CDR1 SEHNR, CDR2 FQNEAQ (reference sequence). This CDR3 contains 14 residues. CDR3 sequence: CASSRAAGYDEQFF. CDR3 nucleotides: TGTGCCAGCAGCCGGGCGGCGGGTTACGATGAGCAGTTCTTC.

This clonotype was found many times. The chain combines TRBV2 with TRBJ2-7; D is unclear. Per germline, CDR1 SNHLY and CDR2 FYNNEI. This CDR3 spans 14 amino acids. The V end was cut by 0 bases, the J end by 6 bases, with 12 bases between. The CDR3 spells CASSEAPSVSEQYF. CDR3 DNA sequence: TGTGCCAGCAGTGAAGCCCCCTCGGTGTCCGAGCAGTACTTC. Looking up the rest from reference TRBV2 and TRBJ2-7 gives the full variable domain: EPEVTQTPSHQVTQMGQEVILRCVPISNHLYFYWYRQILGQKVEFLVSFYNNEISEKSEIFDDQFSVERPDGSNFTLKIRSTKLEDSAMYFCASSEAPSVSEQYFGPGTRLTVT.

This clonotype has a handful of counts. The rearrangement links TRBV19 to TRBJ2-1; D perhaps matches TRBD2 (5 bases). Germline V gene lookup returns CDR1 LNHDA and CDR2 SQIVND (reference sequence). The CDR3 spans 15 residues. V gave up 9 bases and J gave up 0 bases, with 15 bases separating them. The CDR3 nucleotides are TGTGCCAGCAACGGAGGCAGTTCCTCCTACAATGAGCAGTTCTTC. Translating it yields CASNGGSSSYNEQFF.

This clonotype occurred many times. J is TRBJ2-7 and V is TRBV11-2; 9 nucleotides match TRBD1. This CDR3 has 17 amino acids. Germline trimming cut 7 bases from V and 2 bases from J; bases unmatched to any gene: 15. CDR1 and CDR2 from the germline V gene are SGHAT and FQNNGV. DNA for the CDR3: TGTGCCAGCAACCGGAACGATGGGACAGGGCACCCCTACGAGCAGTACTTC. Protein sequence: CASNRNDGTGHPYEQYF.

The chain uses TRBV3-1 and TRBJ2-6; TRBD2 is a possible D gene (6 bases). Trimming cost V 1 base and J 3 bases, with 13 bases left between them. This CDR3 region has 17 residues. In germline, CDR1 is LGHDT, CDR2 YNNKEL (reference sequence). CDR3 protein: CASSQAGEVNGANVLTF. The CDR3 DNA sequence: TGTGCCAGCAGCCAAGCGGGGGAAGTGAATGGGGCCAACGTCCTGACTTTC.

This clonotype was seen only a few times. This sequence joins TRBV20-1 and TRBJ2-1; unclear D gene. The CDR3 spans 15 residues. The V end was cut by 4 bases, the J end by 0 bases, with 13 bases between. The germline V gene encodes CDR1 DFQATT and CDR2 SNEGSKA (reference sequence). The CDR3 is CSAIDGTSSYNEQFF. Here the CDR3 DNA reads TGCAGTGCTATAGACGGAACCAGCTCCTACAATGAGCAGTTCTTC.

This clonotype occurred many times. The V and J genes are TRBV7-2 and TRBJ2-3, with D possibly matching TRBD2 (6 bases). Germline V gene sequence: CDR1 SGHTA, CDR2 FQGNSA. CDR3 length: 14 residues. Trimming took 3 bases from V and 4 from J, leaving 11 bases between them. The CDR3 is CASSFTGGPDTQYF. The CDR3 bases are TGTGCCAGCAGCTTCACCGGGGGTCCAGATACGCAGTATTTT.

With regard to this clonotype: This sequence may be a read error, since a much larger clone differs from it by one base. The chain has TRBV27 and TRBJ2-5; 10 bases align to TRBD2. This CDR3 spans 16 amino acids. Germline lookup yields CDR1 MNHEY and CDR2 SMNVEV (reference sequence). For the CDR3, the DNA is TGTGCCAGCAGTATAAGCCTAGCGGGAGTTTTGGAGACCGAGTACTTC. This sequence encodes CASSISLAGVLETEYF.